This is a list of T cell receptor beta chains from one sample in a study of identifying expanded T cells in peripheral blood. Profiling relied on immunoSEQ multiplex PCR, and the TCRdb table lists in-frame clones only, not all of them. The sample consists of around 120,000 clones, approximately 88% of them appearing once. The sample taken for sequencing was blood. All receptors come from a person aged 18 to 69 in good health. CDR3s include the opening cysteine and the closing phenylalanine or tryptophan. A D gene is named only where the DNA matches it firmly. Some rows mark clone size as missing; the rest say once, few, many or name a class of expanded clone.

TRBJ2-5	TRBV7-6	TRBD2	NA	TGTGCCAGCAGCTTGATAGCGGGTCCAGGGGAGACCCAGTACTTC	CASSLIAGPGETQYF
TRBJ2-4	TRBV5-1	TRBD1	NA	TGCGCCAGCAGCTGGACAGGGGGCGATGGCGCCTCAAACATTCAGTACTTC	CASSWTGGDGASNIQYF
TRBJ1-2	TRBV29-1	NA	NA	TGCAGCGTGGAAGGGTCCGGGACCCATCTAAATTCCCGAAACGTAGCTAACTATGGCTACACCTTC	CSVEGSGTHLNSRNVANYGYTF
TRBJ2-3	TRBV7-3	TRBD2	NA	TGTGCCAGCAGCCCCGGACTAGCCACAGATACGCAGTATTTT	CASSPGLATDTQYF
TRBJ1-4	TRBV15	NA	once	TGTGCCACCCTGGGGGGGCGTAGTGAAAAACTGTTTTTT	CATLGGRSEKLFF
TRBJ1-2	TRBV2	NA	NA	TGTGCCAGCAGGAACTATGGCTACACCTTC	CASRNYGYTF
TRBJ1-2	TRBV21-1	NA	NA	TGTGCCAGCAATACATTTTCGGGACAGGGGGCCGTTGGCTACACCTTC	CASNTFSGQGAVGYTF
TRBJ1-1	TRBV7-9	NA	NA	TGTGCCAGCAGCTTAAGGCGGGGGGACACTGAAGCTTTCTTT	CASSLRRGDTEAFF
TRBJ1-1	TRBV6-1	NA	NA	TGTGCCAGCAGTGAAATTAGAGGGGCCGAAGCTTTCTTT	CASSEIRGAEAFF
TRBJ1-1	TRBV5-1	TRBD1	NA	TGCGCCAGCAGTGGGACAGTGAACACTGAAGCTTTCTTT	CASSGTVNTEAFF
TRBJ1-1	TRBV7-6	NA	NA	TGTGCCAGCAGCTCCCACGAGGGCAGTGAAGCTTTCTTT	CASSSHEGSEAFF
TRBJ2-2	TRBV14	NA	NA	TGTGCCAGCACGGGGGGCGGGACAGGTCCCCCCGGGGAGCTGTTTTTT	CASTGGGTGPPGELFF